The clone carrying this T cell receptor beta chain showed up many times. Molecular barcoded adaptors covering alpha/delta and beta/gamma chains were used on 400 ng RNA. A single record per CDR3 protein comes from TCRdb applying MiXCR to the reads. The sample holds some 48,000 distinct CDR3 sequences, less than 20% seen once. These data belong to a study of read filtering for tumor transcriptome and immune sequencing. Study-wide context: TCR-mapped reads were about 4 to 11 million with IR-seq versus roughly 80 to 1,300 with RNA-seq.

The CDR3 extends over 15 amino acids. V dropped 8 bases and J dropped 0 bases, with 15 bases sitting between them. CDR1 is MDHEN and CDR2 is SYDVKM in the germline V gene. This sequence was found in a donor over 35 with multiple myeloma. The specimen sequenced was a population of CD138-negative cells sorted from bone marrow. V is TRBV28 and J is TRBJ2-3; D remains ambiguous. Written as DNA, the CDR3 is TGTGCCAGCTTTCAGACGGATCACAGCACAGATACGCAGTATTTT. Residues: CASFQTDHSTDTQYF.